This T cell receptor beta chain was sequenced in a study of Ad26.COV2.S vaccination and SARS-CoV-2 variants. Assay used: immunoSEQ multiplex PCR; TCRdb lists only in-frame clones, some missing. The profile shows approximately 400,000 clones, just over 90% of them singletons. The V and J ends lost 5 bases and 6 bases respectively, with 19 bases between them. Germline lookup yields CDR1 PRHDT and CDR2 FYEKMQ (reference sequence). The length of the CDR3 is 15 residues. Material: peripheral blood, obtained after recovery from COVID-19. The chain combines TRBV13 with TRBJ1-2; weak D call: TRBD1 (6 bases). This TCR was recovered from a human donor who had recovered from COVID-19. The CDR3 region has the DNA TGTGCCAGCAGCCTCCGGGGAGGGGGAGGAAATGGCTACACCTTC. The encoded protein is CASSLRGGGGNGYTF.